The following is a T cell receptor (beta chain) sequence with its context. No antigen is known for it. The source of the sample is a study of T cells after yellow fever vaccination. Study information: Fractions of limited cellularity were prepared by means of SMART-Seq v4 Ultra Low Input. Study-wide findings and caveats: CD4 and CD8 compartments shared a small share of clonotypes. Most clones from primary vaccination resurfaced after the booster (around 97% CD4, about 91% CD8).

Production of TCR cDNA was by 5'RACE template switching, which also added a universal primer site and UMIs. Using its own MiXCR run on the 5' RACE reads, TCRdb lists one record per CDR3 protein. Of some 320,000 distinct CDR3 sequences in the sample, approximately 4% were seen once. This CDR3 contains 12 residues. V gave up 4 bases and J gave up 3 bases, with 9 bases separating them. In germline, CDR1 is SQVTM, CDR2 ANQGSEA. This clonotype was obtained from a man between 18 and 35 years old who received the YFV17D yellow fever vaccine. The specimen was PBMCs, collected 5 days after the yellow fever booster vaccination. The genes are TRBV29-1 and TRBJ2-5; possible D gene TRBD1, 5 bases. CDR3 sequence: CSVAGPEETQYF. The CDR3 DNA sequence: TGCAGCGTTGCAGGGCCTGAAGAGACCCAGTACTTC. Full variable domain (remainder filled in from reference TRBV29-1 and TRBJ2-5): SAVISQKPSRDICQRGTSLTIQCQVDSQVTMMFWYRQQPGQSLTLIATANQGSEATYESGFVIDKFPISRPNLTFSTLTVSNMSPEDSSIYLCSVAGPEETQYFGPGTRLLVL.